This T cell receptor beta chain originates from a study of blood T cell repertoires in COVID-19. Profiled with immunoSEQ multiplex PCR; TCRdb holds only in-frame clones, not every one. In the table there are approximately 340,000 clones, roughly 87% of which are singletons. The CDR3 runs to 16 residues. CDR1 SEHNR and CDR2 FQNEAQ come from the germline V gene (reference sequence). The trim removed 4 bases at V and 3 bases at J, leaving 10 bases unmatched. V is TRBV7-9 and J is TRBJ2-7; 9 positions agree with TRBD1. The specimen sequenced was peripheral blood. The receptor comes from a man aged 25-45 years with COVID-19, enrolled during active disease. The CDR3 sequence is CASSYPQGQGNYEQYF. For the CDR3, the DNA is TGTGCCAGCAGCTACCCTCAAGGACAGGGGAACTACGAGCAGTACTTC.